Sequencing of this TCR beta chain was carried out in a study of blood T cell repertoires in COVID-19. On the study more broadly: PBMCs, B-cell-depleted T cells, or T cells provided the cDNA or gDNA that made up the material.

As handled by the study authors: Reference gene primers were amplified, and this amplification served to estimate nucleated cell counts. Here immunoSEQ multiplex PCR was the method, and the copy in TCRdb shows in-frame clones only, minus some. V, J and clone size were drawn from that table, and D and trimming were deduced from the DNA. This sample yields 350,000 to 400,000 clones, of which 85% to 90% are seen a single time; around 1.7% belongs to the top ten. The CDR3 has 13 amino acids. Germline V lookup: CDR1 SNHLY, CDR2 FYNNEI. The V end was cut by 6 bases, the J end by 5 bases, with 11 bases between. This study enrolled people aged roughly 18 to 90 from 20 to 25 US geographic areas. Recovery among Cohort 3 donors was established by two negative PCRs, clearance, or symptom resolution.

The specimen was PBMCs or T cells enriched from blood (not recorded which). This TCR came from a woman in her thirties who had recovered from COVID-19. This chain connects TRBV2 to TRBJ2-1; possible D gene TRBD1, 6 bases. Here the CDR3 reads CASRDTGNNEQFF. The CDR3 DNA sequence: TGTGCCAGCAGGGATACAGGGAACAATGAGCAGTTCTTC.